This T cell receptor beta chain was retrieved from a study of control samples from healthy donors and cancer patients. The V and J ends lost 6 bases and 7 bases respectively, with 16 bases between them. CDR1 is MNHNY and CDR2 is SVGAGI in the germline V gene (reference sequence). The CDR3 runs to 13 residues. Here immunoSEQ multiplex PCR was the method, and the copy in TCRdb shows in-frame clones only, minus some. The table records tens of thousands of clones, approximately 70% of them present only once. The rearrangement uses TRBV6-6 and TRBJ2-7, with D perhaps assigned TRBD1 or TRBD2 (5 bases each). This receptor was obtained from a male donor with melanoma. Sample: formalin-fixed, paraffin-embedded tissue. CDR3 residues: CASSAGTDGEQYF. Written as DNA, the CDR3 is TGTGCCAGCAGCGCCGGGACGGATGGGGAGCAGTACTTC.